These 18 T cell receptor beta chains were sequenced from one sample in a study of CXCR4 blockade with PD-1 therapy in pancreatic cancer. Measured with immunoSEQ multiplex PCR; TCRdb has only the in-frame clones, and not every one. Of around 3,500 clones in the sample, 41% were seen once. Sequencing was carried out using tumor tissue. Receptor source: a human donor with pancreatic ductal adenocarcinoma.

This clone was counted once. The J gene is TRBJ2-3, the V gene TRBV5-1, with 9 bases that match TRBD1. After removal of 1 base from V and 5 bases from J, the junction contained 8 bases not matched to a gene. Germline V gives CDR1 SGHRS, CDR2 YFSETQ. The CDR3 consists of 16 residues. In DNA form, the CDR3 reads TGCGCCAGCAGCTTGCTGGGACAGGGTTTGGGAGATACGCAGTATTTT. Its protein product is CASSLLGQGLGDTQYF.

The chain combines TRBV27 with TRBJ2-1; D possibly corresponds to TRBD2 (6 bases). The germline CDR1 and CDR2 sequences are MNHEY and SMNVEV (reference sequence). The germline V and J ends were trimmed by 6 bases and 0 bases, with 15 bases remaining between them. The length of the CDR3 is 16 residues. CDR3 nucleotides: TGTGCCAGCAGGTGGGACTTTTTTAGCTCCTACAATGAGCAGTTCTTC. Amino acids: CASRWDFFSSYNEQFF.

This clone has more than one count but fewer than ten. Here the CDR3 DNA reads TGCGCCAGCAGCTTGGGACCACCAGCTAATAATTCACCCCTCCACTTT. As protein: CASSLGPPANNSPLHF. The V and J genes are TRBV5-1 and TRBJ1-6; no reliable D call. This CDR3 has 16 residues. V was pared by 0 bases and J by 5 bases, with 12 bases between. Germline V gene data show CDR1 as SGHRS and CDR2 as YFSETQ. Filled out from reference TRBV5-1 and TRBJ1-6, the complete variable domain reads KAGVTQTPRYLIKTRGQQVTLSCSPISGHRSVSWYQQTPGQGLQFLFEYFSETQRNKGNFPGRFSGRQFSNSRSEMNVSTLELGDSALYLCASSLGPPANNSPLHFGNGTRLTVT.

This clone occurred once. This CDR3 reads CASSPGGGRDTEAFF. The CDR3 bases are TGCGCCAGCAGCCCCGGGGGAGGTAGGGACACTGAAGCTTTCTTT. V usage is TRBV5-1 and J usage is TRBJ1-1; tentatively, D is TRBD1 (5 bases). Germline loops: CDR1 SGHRS, CDR2 YFSETQ. The CDR3 extends over 15 amino acids. V gave up 4 bases and J gave up 3 bases, with 16 bases separating them.

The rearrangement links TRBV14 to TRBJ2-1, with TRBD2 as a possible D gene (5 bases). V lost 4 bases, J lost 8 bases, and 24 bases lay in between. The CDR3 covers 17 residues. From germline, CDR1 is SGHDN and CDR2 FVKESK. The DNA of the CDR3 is TGTGCCAGCAGCCCCAGCGGTACCCGGACTCTCGGGCATGAGCAGTTCTTC. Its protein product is CASSPSGTRTLGHEQFF.

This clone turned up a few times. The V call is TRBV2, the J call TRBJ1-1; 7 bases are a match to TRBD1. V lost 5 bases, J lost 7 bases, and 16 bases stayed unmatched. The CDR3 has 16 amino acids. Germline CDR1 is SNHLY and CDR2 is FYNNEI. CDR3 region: CASSSSFDRVVGEAFF. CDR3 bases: TGTGCCAGCAGTTCTTCCTTTGACAGGGTGGTTGGTGAAGCTTTCTTT.

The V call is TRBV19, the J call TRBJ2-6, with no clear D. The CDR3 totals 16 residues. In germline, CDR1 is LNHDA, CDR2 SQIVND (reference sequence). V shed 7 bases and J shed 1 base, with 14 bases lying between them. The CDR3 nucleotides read TGTGCCAGTACCCCCCTAGGAGATTCTGGGGCCAACGTCCTGACTTTC. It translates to CASTPLGDSGANVLTF.

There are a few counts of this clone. CDR3 region: CASTEGGAGGGELFF. DNA for the CDR3: TGTGCCAGCACCGAAGGAGGGGCAGGGGGAGGGGAGCTGTTTTTT. This chain connects TRBV6-8 to TRBJ2-2, with D perhaps TRBD1 (7 bases). V was shortened by 7 bases and J by 8 bases, with 20 bases between the two germline ends. The CDR3 extends over 15 amino acids. CDR1 and CDR2 from the germline V gene are MNHGY and SAAAGT.

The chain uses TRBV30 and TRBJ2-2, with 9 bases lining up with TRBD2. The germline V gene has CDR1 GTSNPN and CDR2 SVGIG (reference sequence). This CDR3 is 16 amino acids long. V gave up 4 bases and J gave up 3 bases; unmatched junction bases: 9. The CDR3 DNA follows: TGTGCCTGGATGGCGCGGGGGGGCCTTGACACCGGGGAGCTGTTTTTT. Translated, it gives CAWMARGGLDTGELFF.

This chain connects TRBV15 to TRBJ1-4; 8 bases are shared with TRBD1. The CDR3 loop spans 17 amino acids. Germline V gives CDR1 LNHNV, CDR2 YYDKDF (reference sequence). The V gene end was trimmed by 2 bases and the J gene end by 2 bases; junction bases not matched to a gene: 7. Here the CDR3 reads CATSRRPGGLTNEKLFF. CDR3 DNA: TGTGCCACCAGCAGACGCCCAGGGGGCCTGACTAATGAAAAACTGTTTTTT. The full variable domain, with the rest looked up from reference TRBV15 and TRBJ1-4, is DAMVIQNPRYQVTQFGKPVTLSCSQTLNHNVMYWYQQKSSQAPKLLFHYYDKDFNNEADTPDNFQSRRPNTSFCFLDIRSPGLGDTAMYLCATSRRPGGLTNEKLFFGSGTQLSVL.

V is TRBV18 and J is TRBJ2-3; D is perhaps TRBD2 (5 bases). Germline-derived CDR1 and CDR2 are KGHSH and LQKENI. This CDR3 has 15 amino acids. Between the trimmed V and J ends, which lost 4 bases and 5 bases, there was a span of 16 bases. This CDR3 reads CASSRERSWEDTQYF. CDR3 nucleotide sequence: TGTGCCAGCTCACGAGAGCGGAGCTGGGAAGATACGCAGTATTTT.

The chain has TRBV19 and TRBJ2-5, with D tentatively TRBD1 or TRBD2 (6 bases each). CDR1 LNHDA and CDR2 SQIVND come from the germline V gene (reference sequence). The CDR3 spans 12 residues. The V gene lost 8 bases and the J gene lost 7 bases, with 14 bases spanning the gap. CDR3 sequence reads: CASAGQSRTQYF. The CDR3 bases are TGTGCCAGTGCGGGACAATCCAGGACCCAGTACTTC.

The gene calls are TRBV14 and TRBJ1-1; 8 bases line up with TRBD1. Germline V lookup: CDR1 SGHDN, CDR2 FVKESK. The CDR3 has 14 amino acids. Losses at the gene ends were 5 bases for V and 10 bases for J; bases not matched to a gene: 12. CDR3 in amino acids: CASSYRDRTSGAFF. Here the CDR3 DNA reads TGTGCCAGCAGCTACCGGGACAGGACGTCGGGAGCTTTCTTT. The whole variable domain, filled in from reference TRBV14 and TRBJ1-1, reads EAGVTQFPSHSVIEKGQTVTLRCDPISGHDNLYWYRRVMGKEIKFLLHFVKESKQDESGMPNNRFLAERTGGTYSTLKVQPAELEDSGVYFCASSYRDRTSGAFFGQGTRLTVV.

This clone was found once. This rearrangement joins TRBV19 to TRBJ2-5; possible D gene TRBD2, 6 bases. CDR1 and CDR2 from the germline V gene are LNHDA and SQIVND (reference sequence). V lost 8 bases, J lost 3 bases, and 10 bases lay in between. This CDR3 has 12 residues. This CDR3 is CASGRREETQYF. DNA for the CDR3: TGTGCCAGTGGTCGGAGGGAAGAGACCCAGTACTTC.

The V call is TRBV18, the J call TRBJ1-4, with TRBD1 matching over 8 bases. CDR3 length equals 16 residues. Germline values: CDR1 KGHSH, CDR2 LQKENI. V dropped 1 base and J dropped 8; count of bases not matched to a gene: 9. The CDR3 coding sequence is TGTGCCAGCTCACCACGTTCAGGGGGCGCCGGAGAAAAACTGTTTTTT. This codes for CASSPRSGGAGEKLFF.

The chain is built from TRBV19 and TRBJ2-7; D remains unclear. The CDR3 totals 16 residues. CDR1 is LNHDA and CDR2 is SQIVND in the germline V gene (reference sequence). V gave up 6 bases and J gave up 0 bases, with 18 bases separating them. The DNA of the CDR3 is TGTGCCAGTAGAAGGAGCGCCATTCGTGGCTCCTACGAGCAGTACTTC. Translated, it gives CASRRSAIRGSYEQYF.

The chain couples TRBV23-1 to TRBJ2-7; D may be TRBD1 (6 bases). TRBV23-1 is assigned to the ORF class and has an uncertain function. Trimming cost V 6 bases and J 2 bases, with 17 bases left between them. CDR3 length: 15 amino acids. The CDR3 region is CASSVDPGTTYEQYF. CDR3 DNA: TGCGCCAGCAGCGTGGACCCCGGGACAACCTACGAGCAGTACTTC.

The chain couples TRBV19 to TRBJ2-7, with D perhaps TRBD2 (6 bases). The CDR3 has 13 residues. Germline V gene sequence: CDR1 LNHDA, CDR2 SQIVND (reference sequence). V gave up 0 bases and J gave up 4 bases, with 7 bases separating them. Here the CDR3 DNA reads TGTGCCAGTAGTATAGACCGGGAGTACGAGCAGTACTTC. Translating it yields CASSIDREYEQYF.